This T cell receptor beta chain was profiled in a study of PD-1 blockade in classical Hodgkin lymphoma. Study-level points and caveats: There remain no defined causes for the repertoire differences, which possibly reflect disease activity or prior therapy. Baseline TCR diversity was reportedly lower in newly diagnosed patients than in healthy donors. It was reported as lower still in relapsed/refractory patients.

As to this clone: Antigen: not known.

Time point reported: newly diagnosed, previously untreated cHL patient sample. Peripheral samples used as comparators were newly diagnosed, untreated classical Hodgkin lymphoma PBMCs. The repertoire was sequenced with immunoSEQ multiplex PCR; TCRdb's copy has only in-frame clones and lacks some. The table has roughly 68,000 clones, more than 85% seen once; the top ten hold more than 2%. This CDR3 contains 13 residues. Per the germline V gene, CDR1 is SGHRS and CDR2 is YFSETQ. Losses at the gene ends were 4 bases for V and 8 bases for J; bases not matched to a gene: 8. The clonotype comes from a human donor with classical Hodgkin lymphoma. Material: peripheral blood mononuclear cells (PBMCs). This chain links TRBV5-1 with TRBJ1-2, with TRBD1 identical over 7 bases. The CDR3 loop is CASSIDRDSGYTF. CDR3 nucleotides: TGCGCCAGCAGCATTGACAGGGATAGCGGCTACACCTTC.